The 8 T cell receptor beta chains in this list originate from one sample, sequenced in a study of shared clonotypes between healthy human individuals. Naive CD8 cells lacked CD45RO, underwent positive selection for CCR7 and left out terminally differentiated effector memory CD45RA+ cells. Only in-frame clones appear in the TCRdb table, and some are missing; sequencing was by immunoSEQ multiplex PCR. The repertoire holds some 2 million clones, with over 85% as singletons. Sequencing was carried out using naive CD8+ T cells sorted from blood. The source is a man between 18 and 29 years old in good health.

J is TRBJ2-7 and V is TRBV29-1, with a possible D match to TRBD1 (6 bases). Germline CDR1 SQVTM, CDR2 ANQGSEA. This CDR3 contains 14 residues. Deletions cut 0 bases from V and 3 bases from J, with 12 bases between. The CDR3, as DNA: TGCAGCGTTGAAGAAGGTAACAGGGACTACGAGCAGTACTTC. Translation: CSVEEGNRDYEQYF.

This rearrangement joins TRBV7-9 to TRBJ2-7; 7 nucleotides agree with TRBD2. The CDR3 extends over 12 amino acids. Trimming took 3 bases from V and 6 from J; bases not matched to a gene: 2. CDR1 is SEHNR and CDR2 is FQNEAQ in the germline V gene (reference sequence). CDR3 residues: CASSLTSSEQYF. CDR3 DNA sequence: TGTGCCAGCAGCTTGACTAGCTCCGAGCAGTACTTC. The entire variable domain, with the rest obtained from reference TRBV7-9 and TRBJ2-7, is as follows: DTGVSQNPRHKITKRGQNVTFRCDPISEHNRLYWYRQTLGQGPEFLTYFQNEAQLEKSRLLSDRFSAERPKGSFSTLEIQRTEQGDSAMYLCASSLTSSEQYFGPGTRLTVT.

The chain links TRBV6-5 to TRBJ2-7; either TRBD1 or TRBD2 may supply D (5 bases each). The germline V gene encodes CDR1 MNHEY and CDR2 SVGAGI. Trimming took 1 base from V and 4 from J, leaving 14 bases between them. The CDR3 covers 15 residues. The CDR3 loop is CASSYFGAPKYEQYF. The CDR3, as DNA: TGTGCCAGCAGTTACTTCGGGGCCCCAAAATACGAGCAGTACTTC.

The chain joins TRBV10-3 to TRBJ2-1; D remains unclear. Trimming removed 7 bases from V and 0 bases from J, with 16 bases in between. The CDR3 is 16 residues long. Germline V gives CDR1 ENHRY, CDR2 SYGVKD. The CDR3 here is CAINPDGKISYNEQFF. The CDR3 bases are TGTGCCATCAACCCCGATGGGAAAATCTCCTACAATGAGCAGTTCTTC.

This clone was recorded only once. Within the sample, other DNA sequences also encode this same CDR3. This CDR3 is CASSSGPSYNEQFF. CDR3 nucleotides: TGTGCCAGCAGCTCGGGCCCGAGCTACAATGAGCAGTTCTTC. The gene calls are TRBV13 and TRBJ2-1, with D hard to call. There are 14 residues in the CDR3. Germline V gives CDR1 PRHDT, CDR2 FYEKMQ (reference sequence). Trimming stripped 4 bases from V and 3 bases from J, with 10 bases between.

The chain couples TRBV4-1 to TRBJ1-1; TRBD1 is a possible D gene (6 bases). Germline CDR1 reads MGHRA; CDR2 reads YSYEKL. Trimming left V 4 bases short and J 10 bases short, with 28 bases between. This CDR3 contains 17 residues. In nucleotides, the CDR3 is TGCGCCAGCAGCCCATTATTTGGGGGGCCGTTTGGGTTGGGAGCTTTCTTT. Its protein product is CASSPLFGGPFGLGAFF.

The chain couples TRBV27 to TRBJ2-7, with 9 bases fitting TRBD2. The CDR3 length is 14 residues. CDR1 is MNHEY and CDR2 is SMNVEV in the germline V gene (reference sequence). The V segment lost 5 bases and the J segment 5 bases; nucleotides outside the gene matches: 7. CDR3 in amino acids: CASSPIGTSHEQYF. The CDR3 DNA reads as TGTGCCAGCAGTCCCATCGGGACTAGCCACGAGCAGTACTTC.

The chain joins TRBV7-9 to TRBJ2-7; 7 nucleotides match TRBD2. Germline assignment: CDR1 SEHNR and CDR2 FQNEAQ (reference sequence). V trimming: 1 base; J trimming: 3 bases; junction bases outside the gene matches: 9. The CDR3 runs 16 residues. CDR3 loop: CASSLGEGKGFYEQYF. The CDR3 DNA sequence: TGTGCCAGCAGCTTAGGGGAGGGAAAAGGGTTCTACGAGCAGTACTTC.